Below are 18 T cell receptor beta chains sequenced from a single sample in a study of T-cell memory formation after mild COVID-19. TCRdb reanalysed the 5' RACE reads using MiXCR and keeps one entry per CDR3 protein. The sample records around 450,000 distinct CDR3 sequences, approximately 24% being singletons. The sample comprised PBMCs or a T cell subset sorted from them (not recorded which). These receptors all come from an adult woman who had mild COVID-19 (a few samples of this study predate the infection). Cell type and time point are not known.

This clonotype was counted a few times. CDR3 bases: TGCGCCAGCAGTCTGTTGGCTAGCGGGTATCAAGAGACCCAGTACTTC. Its translation is CASSLLASGYQETQYF. The chain links TRBV5-1 to TRBJ2-5, with 8 bases that match TRBD2. This CDR3 spans 16 amino acids. Germline CDR1 and CDR2: SGHRS and YFSETQ. V lost 5 bases to trimming and J lost 2 bases; unmatched junction nucleotides: 11.

In its sample, this clonotype was seen once. The genes are TRBV6-5 and TRBJ2-4, with a possible D match to TRBD2 (5 bases). Germline V lookup: CDR1 MNHEY, CDR2 SVGAGI. The CDR3 is 13 residues long. The V gene lost 5 bases and the J gene lost 7 bases, with 12 bases spanning the gap. CDR3 nucleotide sequence: TGTGCCAGCAGTACCGACTATCGGAACATTCAGTACTTC. It translates to CASSTDYRNIQYF.

This clonotype was observed a few times. The chain uses TRBV5-1 and TRBJ2-2; TRBD1 matches 10 bases. Germline lookup yields CDR1 SGHRS and CDR2 YFSETQ. V lost 8 bases to trimming and J lost 5 bases; unmatched junction nucleotides: 9. The CDR3 runs to 15 residues. The CDR3 spells CASQPGQGITGELFF. For the CDR3, the DNA is TGCGCCAGTCAACCGGGACAGGGGATTACCGGGGAGCTGTTTTTT. Drawing the rest from reference TRBV5-1 and TRBJ2-2, the complete variable domain is KAGVTQTPRYLIKTRGQQVTLSCSPISGHRSVSWYQQTPGQGLQFLFEYFSETQRNKGNFPGRFSGRQFSNSRSEMNVSTLELGDSALYLCASQPGQGITGELFFGEGSRLTVL.

This rearrangement joins TRBV24-1 to TRBJ2-1, with 11 bases lining up with TRBD2. This CDR3 spans 15 amino acids. J gave up 8 bases and V 3 bases, and 5 bases lay outside the gene matches. CDR1 is KGHDR and CDR2 is SFDVKD in the germline V gene. The CDR3 sequence is CATSDRTSGSYEQFF. CDR3 nucleotide sequence: TGTGCCACCAGTGATCGTACTAGCGGGAGCTATGAGCAGTTCTTC.

This clonotype was picked up a small number of times. V and J are TRBV9 and TRBJ2-1; TRBD2 aligns across 11 bases. The CDR3 totals 15 residues. V shed 7 bases, J shed 9 bases, and the junction held 12 bases outside the gene matches. Germline-derived CDR1 and CDR2 are SGDLS and YYNGEE. The CDR3 region is CASGHSGGAPSEQFF. In DNA, the CDR3 is TGTGCCAGCGGGCATAGCGGGGGGGCCCCCAGTGAGCAGTTCTTC.

The table lists this clonotype with a few counts. This chain connects TRBV10-3 to TRBJ2-1, with D unresolved. V lost 8 bases to trimming and J lost 5 bases, with 25 bases between them. The CDR3 covers 17 residues. From germline, CDR1 is ENHRY and CDR2 SYGVKD. CDR3 loop: CAIASHLNPHDHNEQFF. The CDR3 nucleotides are TGTGCCATCGCAAGTCACCTAAATCCGCACGATCACAATGAGCAGTTCTTC.

This clonotype has more than one count but fewer than ten. The chain employs TRBV15 and TRBJ2-3; no definite D call. The CDR3 spans 15 residues. V shed 0 bases and J shed 3 bases, with 10 bases lying between them. Germline values: CDR1 LNHNV, CDR2 YYDKDF (reference sequence). The CDR3 is CATSRDLGNTDTQYF. In nucleotides, the CDR3 is TGTGCCACCAGCAGAGATCTTGGGAATACAGATACGCAGTATTTT. The variable domain in full, with the rest retrieved from reference TRBV15 and TRBJ2-3, is DAMVIQNPRYQVTQFGKPVTLSCSQTLNHNVMYWYQQKSSQAPKLLFHYYDKDFNNEADTPDNFQSRRPNTSFCFLDIRSPGLGDTAMYLCATSRDLGNTDTQYFGPGTRLTVL.

V gene TRBV7-9 combines with J gene TRBJ1-4, with D tentatively TRBD1 (5 bases). The CDR3 contains 17 residues. Germline V CDR1 and CDR2: SEHNR, FQNEAQ (reference sequence). Trimming cost V 1 base and J 6 bases, with 18 bases left between them. The CDR3 loop reads CASSLVIGAVRDEKLFF. The CDR3 bases are TGTGCCAGCAGCTTAGTAATAGGGGCCGTCCGCGATGAAAAACTGTTTTTT.

The chain couples TRBV5-1 to TRBJ2-7; D might be TRBD1 or TRBD2, each matching 6 bases. Trimming took off 2 bases at V and 0 bases at J, with 15 bases between the two ends. The germline V gene has CDR1 SGHRS and CDR2 YFSETQ. The CDR3 is 16 amino acids. The CDR3 DNA reads as TGCGCCAGCAGCTTAGCCTCCGGGGGCACCTCCTACGAGCAGTACTTC. This translates into CASSLASGGTSYEQYF.

V gene TRBV27 combines with J gene TRBJ1-2; D is undetermined. Trimming took 6 bases from V and 0 from J, leaving 14 bases between them. Germline V gene sequence: CDR1 MNHEY, CDR2 SMNVEV (reference sequence). The CDR3 has 15 residues. The CDR3 coding sequence is TGTGCCAGCAGGGGAGGTTCTGTTGCTAACTATGGCTACACCTTC. It is translated as CASRGGSVANYGYTF.

The chain is built from TRBV9 and TRBJ2-7; either TRBD1 or TRBD2 may fit D (6 bases each). This CDR3 has 16 amino acids. CDR1 and CDR2 (germline): SGDLS, YYNGEE. V was pared by 5 bases and J by 4 bases, with 22 bases between. CDR3 DNA sequence: TGTGCCAGCAGAAAACTTATATGGGGGGCGCGGTACGAGCAGTACTTC. Amino acid sequence: CASRKLIWGARYEQYF.

The chain couples TRBV27 to TRBJ1-4, with a weak D call TRBD1 (5 bases). V dropped 3 bases and J dropped 0 bases, with 8 bases sitting between them. The CDR3 sequence is 15 residues long. CDR1 and CDR2 (germline): MNHEY, SMNVEV (reference sequence). Here the CDR3 reads CASSLGGATNEKLFF. The CDR3 region has the DNA TGTGCCAGCAGTTTGGGGGGGGCAACTAATGAAAAACTGTTTTTT.

V and J are TRBV20-1 and TRBJ2-4, with TRBD2 matching 11 bases. Germline-derived CDR1 and CDR2 are DFQATT and SNEGSKA (reference sequence). V was clipped by 6 bases and J by 1 base; unmatched bases: 5. The CDR3 is 15 amino acids. The chain's CDR3 is CSAPWTSGAKNIQYF. The DNA for the CDR3 is TGCAGTGCCCCCTGGACTAGCGGGGCCAAAAACATTCAGTACTTC.

The CDR3 here is CASTLGVNGYTF. For the CDR3, the DNA is TGTGCCAGCACCCTGGGGGTGAATGGCTACACCTTC. The chain has TRBV7-9 and TRBJ1-2, with D maybe TRBD1 (5 bases). The germline V gene has CDR1 SEHNR and CDR2 FQNEAQ (reference sequence). There are 12 residues in the CDR3. V lost 7 bases to trimming and J lost 6 bases, with 12 bases between them.

In this sample, this clonotype turned up a few times. The CDR3 is CASSLGGRVSTDTQYF. The DNA of the CDR3 is TGTGCCAGCAGCTTGGGAGGGCGGGTCAGCACAGATACGCAGTATTTT. The chain employs TRBV7-2 and TRBJ2-3; TRBD2 aligns across 7 bases. The CDR3 is 16 amino acids. The trim removed 3 bases at V and 0 bases at J, leaving 6 bases unmatched. CDR1 SGHTA and CDR2 FQGNSA come from the germline V gene.

The chain combines TRBV12-5 with TRBJ1-5; D ambiguous. Trimming pared 0 bases from V and 2 bases from J, leaving 11 bases between. Germline CDR1 LGHNT, CDR2 FRNRAP. The CDR3 has 16 residues. This CDR3 reads CASGLVGARGNQPQHF. The CDR3, as DNA: TGTGCTAGTGGTTTGGTAGGTGCTAGAGGCAATCAGCCCCAGCATTTT.

This clonotype showed up just a few times. The V and J genes are TRBV2 and TRBJ1-2; D is ambiguous. CDR1 is SNHLY and CDR2 is FYNNEI in the germline V gene. The CDR3 consists of 14 residues. The V end was cut by 6 bases, the J end by 0 bases, with 11 bases between. The CDR3: CASRGRRSNYGYTF. CDR3 bases: TGTGCCAGCAGAGGGAGGCGCTCTAACTATGGCTACACCTTC.

This clonotype was counted only a few times. The genes are TRBV4-3 and TRBJ2-7, with D possibly matching TRBD2 (5 bases). Per the germline V gene, CDR1 is LGHNA and CDR2 is YSLEER. This CDR3 comprises 18 residues. The V end was cut by 4 bases, the J end by 4 bases, with 26 bases between. As DNA, the CDR3 is TGCGCCAGCAGCCGAGCCAATGTTCTAGCCGCACGGCAGTACGAGCAGTACTTC. It translates to CASSRANVLAARQYEQYF.